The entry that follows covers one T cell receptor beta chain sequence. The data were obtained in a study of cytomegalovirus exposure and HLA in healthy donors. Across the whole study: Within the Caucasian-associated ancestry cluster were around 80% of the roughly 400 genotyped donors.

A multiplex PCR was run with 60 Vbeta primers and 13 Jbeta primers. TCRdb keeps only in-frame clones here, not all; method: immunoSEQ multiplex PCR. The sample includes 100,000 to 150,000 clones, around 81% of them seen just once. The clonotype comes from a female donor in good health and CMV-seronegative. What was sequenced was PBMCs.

The CDR3 region has the DNA TGTGCCAGCAGTTTAGGCGCGGGACGGGGGTACGAGCAGTACTTC. Amino acids: CASSLGAGRGYEQYF. The V call is TRBV27, the J call TRBJ2-7; D might be TRBD2 (6 bases). Trimming pared 2 bases from V and 4 bases from J, leaving 15 bases between. Germline assignment: CDR1 MNHEY and CDR2 SMNVEV (reference sequence). This CDR3 is built from 15 residues.